These 10 T cell receptor beta chains share one sample of origin, sequenced in a study of T cell responses to AZD1222 COVID-19 vaccine. Clones were sequenced by immunoSEQ multiplex PCR, and TCRdb holds only the in-frame ones, with some missing. The table has nearly 90,000 clones, 85% to 90% seen once. The sample in question was peripheral blood, obtained on day 0 of MenACWY control vaccination. The source of these receptors is an adult in good health.

The rearrangement links TRBV18 to TRBJ2-3; 10 bases agree with TRBD1. CDR3 size: 16 residues. Trimming removed 3 bases from V and 1 base from J; junction bases left unmatched: 4. Germline CDR1 and CDR2: KGHSH and LQKENI. CDR3 sequence reads: CASSPSDRGGTDTQYF. CDR3 bases: TGTGCCAGCTCACCTTCGGACAGGGGGGGCACAGATACGCAGTATTTT.

V gene TRBV19 combines with J gene TRBJ2-3; 9 bases match TRBD1. Trimming cost V 10 bases and J 2 bases; bases outside gene matches: 19. This CDR3 is 18 amino acids long. The germline gives CDR1 LNHDA, CDR2 SQIVND (reference sequence). CDR3 amino acids: CATTGSRDRVRDTDTQYF. CDR3 coding DNA: TGTGCCACCACAGGGAGTCGGGACAGGGTAAGGGACACAGATACGCAGTATTTT.

The V gene is TRBV10-2, the J gene TRBJ1-6, with D possibly matching TRBD1 (5 bases). Germline assignment: CDR1 WSHSY and CDR2 SAAADI. This CDR3 has 15 residues. Trimming cost V 3 bases and J 3 bases, with 9 bases left between them. The DNA for the CDR3 is TGCGCCAGCAGTGATGGGGCAGGCTATAATTCACCCCTCCACTTT. This sequence encodes CASSDGAGYNSPLHF.

This chain links TRBV4-2 with TRBJ1-5; D perhaps matches TRBD1 (6 bases). The CDR3 spans 16 residues. V lost 1 base to trimming and J lost 9 bases, with 19 bases between them. CDR1 and CDR2 from the germline V gene are LGHNA and YNFKEQ. The DNA of the CDR3 is TGTGCCAGCAGCCAAGGAGGAGTAGGACAGCATTTGCCCCAGCATTTT. Encoded protein: CASSQGGVGQHLPQHF.

The J gene is TRBJ2-7, the V gene TRBV7-2, with 7 bases identical to TRBD2. The germline V gene encodes CDR1 SGHTA and CDR2 FQGNSA. V lost 1 base and J lost 6; bases outside the gene matches: 6. This CDR3 contains 14 residues. The CDR3: CASSLGGGSSEQYF. CDR3 nucleotide sequence: TGTGCCAGCAGCTTAGGCGGGGGATCGAGCGAGCAGTACTTC.

The rearrangement links TRBV12-5 to TRBJ2-1, with a tentative D call TRBD2 (6 bases). V lost 6 bases, J lost 5 bases, and 17 bases lay in between. The CDR3 runs 15 residues. Germline V gives CDR1 LGHNT, CDR2 FRNRAP. CDR3 DNA sequence: TGTGCTAGTGGGGGAGGAGGGTTCCTAAACAATGAGCAGTTCTTC. As protein: CASGGGGFLNNEQFF.

The genes are TRBV7-3 and TRBJ2-7; 7 bases fit TRBD1. Germline CDR1 and CDR2: SGHTA and FQGTGA. Germline trimming cut 3 bases from V and 3 bases from J; bases unmatched to any gene: 2. The CDR3 is 13 amino acids. CDR3 loop: CASSFRDSYEQYF. DNA of the CDR3: TGTGCCAGCAGCTTCCGGGACAGCTACGAGCAGTACTTC. Variable domain in full (rest from reference TRBV7-3 and TRBJ2-7): GAGVSQTPSNKVTEKGKYVELRCDPISGHTALYWYRQSLGQGPEFLIYFQGTGAADDSGLPNDRFFAVRPEGSVSTLKIQRTERGDSAVYLCASSFRDSYEQYFGPGTRLTVT.

The rearrangement uses TRBV5-1 and TRBJ2-7, with 7 bases matching TRBD2. Germline loops: CDR1 SGHRS, CDR2 YFSETQ. The length of the CDR3 is 14 residues. J gave up 2 bases and V 2 bases, and 4 bases lay outside the gene matches. The CDR3 DNA follows: TGCGCCAGCAGCTTCCTGGGAGGGACCTACGAGCAGTACTTC. This encodes CASSFLGGTYEQYF.

The chain combines TRBV5-1 with TRBJ2-5; no definite D call. V shed 0 bases and J shed 5 bases, with 14 bases lying between them. Germline loops: CDR1 SGHRS, CDR2 YFSETQ. The CDR3 length is 15 residues. CDR3 in amino acids: CASSLDGRVGETQYF. CDR3 in DNA: TGCGCCAGCAGCTTGGATGGCCGAGTGGGGGAGACCCAGTACTTC.

This chain links TRBV19 with TRBJ2-1; D uncertain. Germline V gene sequence: CDR1 LNHDA, CDR2 SQIVND (reference sequence). The CDR3 is 14 amino acids. The germline V and J ends were trimmed by 1 base and 3 bases, with 7 bases remaining between them. The chain's CDR3 is CASSIGTGYNEQFF. Written as DNA, the CDR3 is TGTGCCAGTAGTATAGGGACGGGCTACAATGAGCAGTTCTTC.